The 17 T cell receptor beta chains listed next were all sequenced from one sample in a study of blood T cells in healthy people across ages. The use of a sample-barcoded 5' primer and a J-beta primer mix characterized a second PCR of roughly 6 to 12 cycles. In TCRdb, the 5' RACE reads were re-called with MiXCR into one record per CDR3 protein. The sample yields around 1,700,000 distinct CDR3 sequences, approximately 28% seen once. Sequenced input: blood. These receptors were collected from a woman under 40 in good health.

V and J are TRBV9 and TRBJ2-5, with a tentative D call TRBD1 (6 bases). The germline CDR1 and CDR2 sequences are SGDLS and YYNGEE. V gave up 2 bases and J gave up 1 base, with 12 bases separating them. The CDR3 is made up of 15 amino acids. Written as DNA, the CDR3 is TGTGCCAGCAGCGTCCATGGCAGGGGCCAAGAGACCCAGTACTTC. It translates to CASSVHGRGQETQYF.

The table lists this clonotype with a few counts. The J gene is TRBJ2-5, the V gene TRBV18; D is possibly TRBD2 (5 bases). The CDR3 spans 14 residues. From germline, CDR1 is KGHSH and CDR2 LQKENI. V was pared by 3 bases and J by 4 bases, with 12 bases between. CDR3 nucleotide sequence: TGTGCCAGCTCACCGATGGGCGGAGGAGAGACCCAGTACTTC. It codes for CASSPMGGGETQYF.

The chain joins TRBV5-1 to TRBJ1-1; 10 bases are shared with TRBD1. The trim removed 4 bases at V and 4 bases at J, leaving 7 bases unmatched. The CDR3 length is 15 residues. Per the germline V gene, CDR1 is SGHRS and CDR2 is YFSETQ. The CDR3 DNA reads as TGCGCCAGCAGCCAGGACAGGGGGACTGGCACTGAAGCTTTCTTT. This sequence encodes CASSQDRGTGTEAFF.

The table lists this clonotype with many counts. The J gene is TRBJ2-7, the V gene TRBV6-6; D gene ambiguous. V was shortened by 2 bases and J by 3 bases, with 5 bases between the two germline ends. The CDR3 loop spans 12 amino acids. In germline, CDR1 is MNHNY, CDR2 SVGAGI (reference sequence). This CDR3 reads CASSYSLYEQYF. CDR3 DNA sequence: TGTGCCAGCAGTTACAGCCTCTACGAGCAGTACTTC.

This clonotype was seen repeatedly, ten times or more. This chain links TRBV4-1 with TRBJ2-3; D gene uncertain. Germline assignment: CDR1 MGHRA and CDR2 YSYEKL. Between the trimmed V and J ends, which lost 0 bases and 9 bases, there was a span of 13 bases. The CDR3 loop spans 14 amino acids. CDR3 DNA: TGCGCCAGCAGCCAAGATCTCCTCTTCGAAACGCAGTATTTT. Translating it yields CASSQDLLFETQYF.

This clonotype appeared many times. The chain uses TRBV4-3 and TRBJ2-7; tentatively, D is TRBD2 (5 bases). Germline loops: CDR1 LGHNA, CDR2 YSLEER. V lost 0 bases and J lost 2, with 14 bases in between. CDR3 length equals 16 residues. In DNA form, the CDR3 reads TGCGCCAGCAGCCAAGAGTCTGTCGGGATAACCTACGAGCAGTACTTC. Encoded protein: CASSQESVGITYEQYF.

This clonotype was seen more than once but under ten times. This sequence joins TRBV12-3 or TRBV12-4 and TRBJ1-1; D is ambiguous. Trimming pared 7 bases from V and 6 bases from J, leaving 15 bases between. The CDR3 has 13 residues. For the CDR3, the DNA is TGTGCCAGCACCCCCCGGCCGGGGTCTGAAGCTTTCTTT. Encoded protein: CASTPRPGSEAFF.

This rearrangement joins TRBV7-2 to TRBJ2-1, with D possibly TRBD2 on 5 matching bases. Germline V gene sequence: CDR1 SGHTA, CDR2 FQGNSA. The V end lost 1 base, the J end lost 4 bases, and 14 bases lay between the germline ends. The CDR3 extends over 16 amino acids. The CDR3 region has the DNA TGTGCCAGCAGCTTAGGACCCACTGGAGGTTACAATGAGCAGTTCTTC. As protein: CASSLGPTGGYNEQFF.

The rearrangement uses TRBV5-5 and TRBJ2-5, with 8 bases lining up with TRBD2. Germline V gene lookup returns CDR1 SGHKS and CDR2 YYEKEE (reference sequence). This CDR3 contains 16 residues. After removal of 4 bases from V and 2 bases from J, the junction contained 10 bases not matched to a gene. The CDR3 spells CASSPPPSGYQETQYF. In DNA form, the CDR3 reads TGTGCCAGCAGCCCTCCCCCTAGCGGGTATCAAGAGACCCAGTACTTC.

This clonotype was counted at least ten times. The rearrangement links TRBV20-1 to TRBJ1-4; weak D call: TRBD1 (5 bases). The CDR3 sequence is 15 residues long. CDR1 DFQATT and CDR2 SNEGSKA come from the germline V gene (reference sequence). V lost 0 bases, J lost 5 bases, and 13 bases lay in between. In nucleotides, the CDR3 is TGCAGTGCTAGAGATCCCGGTCAGGGCAATGAAAAACTGTTTTTT. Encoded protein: CSARDPGQGNEKLFF.

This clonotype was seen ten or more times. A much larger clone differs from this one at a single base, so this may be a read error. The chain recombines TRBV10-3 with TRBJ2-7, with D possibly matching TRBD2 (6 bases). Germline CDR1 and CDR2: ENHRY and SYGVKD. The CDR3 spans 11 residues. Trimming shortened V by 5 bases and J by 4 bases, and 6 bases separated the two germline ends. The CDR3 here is CAISRGYEQYF. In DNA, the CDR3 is TGTGCCATCAGTCGGGGGTACGAGCAGTACTTC.

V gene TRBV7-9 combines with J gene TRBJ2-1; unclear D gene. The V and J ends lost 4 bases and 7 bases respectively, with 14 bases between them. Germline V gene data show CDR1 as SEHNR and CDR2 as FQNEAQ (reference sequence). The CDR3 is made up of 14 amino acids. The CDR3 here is CASSSVESRNEQFF. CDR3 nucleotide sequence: TGTGCCAGCAGCTCCGTAGAATCTAGGAATGAGCAGTTCTTC.

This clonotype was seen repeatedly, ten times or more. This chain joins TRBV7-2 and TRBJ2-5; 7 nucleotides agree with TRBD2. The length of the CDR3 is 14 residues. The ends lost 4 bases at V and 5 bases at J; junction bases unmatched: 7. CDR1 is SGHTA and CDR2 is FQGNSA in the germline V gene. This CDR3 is CASSYPTRGETQYF. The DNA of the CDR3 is TGTGCCAGCAGCTACCCGACGCGGGGGGAGACCCAGTACTTC.

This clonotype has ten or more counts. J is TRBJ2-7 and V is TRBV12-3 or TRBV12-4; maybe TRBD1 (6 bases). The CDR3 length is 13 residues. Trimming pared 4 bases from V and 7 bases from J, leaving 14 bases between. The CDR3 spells CASSYRGLGEQYF. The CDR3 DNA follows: TGTGCCAGCAGTTATAGGGGGTTGGGGGAGCAGTACTTC.

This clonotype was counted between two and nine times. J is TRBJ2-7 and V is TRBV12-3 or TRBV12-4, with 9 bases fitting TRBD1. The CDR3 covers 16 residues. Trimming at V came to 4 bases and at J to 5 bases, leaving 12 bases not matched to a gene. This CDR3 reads CASSSFLDRGGNEQYF. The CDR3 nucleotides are TGTGCCAGCAGTTCGTTTTTGGACAGGGGAGGGAACGAGCAGTACTTC.

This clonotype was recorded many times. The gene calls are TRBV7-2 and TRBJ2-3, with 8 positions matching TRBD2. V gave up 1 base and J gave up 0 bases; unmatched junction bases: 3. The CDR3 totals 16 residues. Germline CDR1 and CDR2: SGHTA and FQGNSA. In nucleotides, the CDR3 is TGTGCCAGCAGCTTAGTCCGGGGGGGGAGCACAGATACGCAGTATTTT. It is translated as CASSLVRGGSTDTQYF. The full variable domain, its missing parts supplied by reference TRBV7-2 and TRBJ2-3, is GAGVSQSPSNKVTEKGKDVELRCDPISGHTALYWYRQSLGQGLEFLIYFQGNSAPDKSGLPSDRFSAERTGGSVSTLTIQRTQQEDSAVYLCASSLVRGGSTDTQYFGPGTRLTVL.

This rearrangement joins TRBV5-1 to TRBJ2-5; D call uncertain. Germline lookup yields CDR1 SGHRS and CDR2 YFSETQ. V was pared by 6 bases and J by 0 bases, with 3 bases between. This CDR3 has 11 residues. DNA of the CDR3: TGCGCCAGCAAACACCAAGAGACCCAGTACTTC. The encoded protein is CASKHQETQYF.